This T cell receptor beta chain derives from a study of blood T cell repertoires in COVID-19 (dated by TCRdb to the early 2020s). With respect to the entire study: Samples from collaborators originated in the United States, Italy and Spain and spanned both the acute and convalescent phases of COVID-19. The prospective study material was composed of cDNA or gDNA derived from T cells, B-cell-depleted T cells, or PBMCs. Deeply sampled blood TCRbeta repertoires from subjects exposed to, actively infected with, or recovered from COVID-19 were included in the dataset. The repertoires were released in a freely available public database intended as a resource for research on the immune response to SARS-CoV-2. The samples were drawn from two sources: the first 160 participants of the ongoing ImmuneRACE study, and some 1,300 subjects contributed by 6 global collaborators. The sample metadata nearly always contained a de-identified subject ID, COVID-19 status, age in years and sex. HLA class I and class II types, where available, came from metadata supplied by the sample provider rather than from assay-based typing.

TCRbeta CDR3 regions were amplified from genomic DNA by means of the immunoSEQ Assay, a bias-controlled multiplex PCR. As for how the authors treated the data: Within the assay, amplification of reference gene primers was used to estimate how many nucleated cells each sample contained. To quantify the absolute abundance of each unique TCRbeta CDR3 rearrangement, sequence reads were collapsed and filtered. For each sample, productive Simpson clonality was calculated by taking the square root of Simpson's diversity index across productive rearrangements. In its TCRdb copy, this immuneACCESS table keeps in-frame sequences only and misses some clones. Where compared with another copy, unresolved V genes explain less than half of these, and the others have no known cause. The V and J calls and clone size are taken from that table; D and trimming were inferred from the DNA. Present in this sample are about 240,000 clones, more than 75% of which were seen just once. The ten largest account for 9.5% to 15% of the sample.

On this clone: Its recognized antigen is unknown. Base qualities were left out, and no much larger clone turns up one base away.

Whole blood was collected in K2EDTA tubes by collaborating institutions according to the institutions' own protocols. Collaborator samples were shipped for TCRbeta analysis as frozen whole blood, isolated PBMCs, or DNA extracted from either sample type. Points the paper makes about the study in general: How much clinical and demographic metadata was included differed by source and by participant, and the metadata was provided uncurated.

The CDR3 has 13 amino acids, counting the end cysteine and phenylalanine. Left in the record is the CDR3 DNA by itself, 39 bases read in frame from the first base. CDR1 MNHEY and CDR2 SVGAGI are derived from the germline V gene. A distance of 19 bases separates the germline ends of V and J, which lose 5 bases and 12 bases respectively. The chain is encoded by TRBV6-5 joined to TRBJ1-2; a tentative D call is TRBD1 (6 bases match). The source of this sequence is a woman aged 55-70 years with active or convalescent COVID-19. Source material: peripheral blood. The nucleotides are TGTGCCAGCAGTCCTCGACAGGCCGCTCACCACACCTTC. It specifies CASSPRQAAHHTF.